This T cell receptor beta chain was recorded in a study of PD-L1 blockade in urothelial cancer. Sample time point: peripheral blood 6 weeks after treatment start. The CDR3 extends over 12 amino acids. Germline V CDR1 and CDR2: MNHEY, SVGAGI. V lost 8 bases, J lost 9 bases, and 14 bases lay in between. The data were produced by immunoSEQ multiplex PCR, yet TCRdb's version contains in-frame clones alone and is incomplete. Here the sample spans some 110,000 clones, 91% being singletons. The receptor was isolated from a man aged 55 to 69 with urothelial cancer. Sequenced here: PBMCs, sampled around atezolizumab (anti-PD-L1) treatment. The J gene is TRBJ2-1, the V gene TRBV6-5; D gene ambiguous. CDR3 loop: CASRPGFGEQFF. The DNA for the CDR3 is TGTGCCAGCCGTCCGGGTTTCGGTGAGCAGTTCTTC.